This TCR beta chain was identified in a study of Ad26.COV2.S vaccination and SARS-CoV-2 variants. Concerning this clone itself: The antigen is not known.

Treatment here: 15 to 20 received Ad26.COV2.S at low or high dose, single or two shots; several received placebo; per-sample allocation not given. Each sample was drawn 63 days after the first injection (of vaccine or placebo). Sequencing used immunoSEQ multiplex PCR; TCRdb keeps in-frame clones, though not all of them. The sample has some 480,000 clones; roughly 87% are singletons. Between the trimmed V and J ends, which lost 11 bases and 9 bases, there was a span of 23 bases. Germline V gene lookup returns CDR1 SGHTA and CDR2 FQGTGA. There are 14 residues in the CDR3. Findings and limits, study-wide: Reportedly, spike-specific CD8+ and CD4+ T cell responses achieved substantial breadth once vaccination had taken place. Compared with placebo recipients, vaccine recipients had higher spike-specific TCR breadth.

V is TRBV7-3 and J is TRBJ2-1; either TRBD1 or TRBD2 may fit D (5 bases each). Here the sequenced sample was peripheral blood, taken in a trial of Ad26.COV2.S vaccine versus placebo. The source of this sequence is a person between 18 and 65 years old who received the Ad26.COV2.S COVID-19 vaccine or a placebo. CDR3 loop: CASGSLAGAGEQFF. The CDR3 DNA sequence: TGTGCCTCCGGGTCCCTAGCTGGGGCGGGTGAGCAGTTCTTC.